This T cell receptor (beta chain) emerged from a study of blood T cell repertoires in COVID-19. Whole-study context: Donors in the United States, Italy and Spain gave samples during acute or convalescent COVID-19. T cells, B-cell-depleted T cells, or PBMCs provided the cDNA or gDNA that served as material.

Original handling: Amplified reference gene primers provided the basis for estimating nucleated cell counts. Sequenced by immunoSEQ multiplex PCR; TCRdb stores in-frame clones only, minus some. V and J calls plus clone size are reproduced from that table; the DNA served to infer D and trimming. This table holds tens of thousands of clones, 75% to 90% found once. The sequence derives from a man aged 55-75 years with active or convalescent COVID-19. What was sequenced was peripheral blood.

Here the CDR3 reads CASSEDRVKAFF. DNA of the CDR3: TGTGCCAGCAGTGAAGACAGGGTTAAAGCTTTCTTT. The chain links TRBV2 to TRBJ1-1, with D possibly TRBD1 on 6 matching bases. Germline V gene data show CDR1 as SNHLY and CDR2 as FYNNEI. The CDR3 has 12 amino acids. Trimming pared 1 base from V and 9 bases from J, leaving 9 bases between.